These 5 T cell receptor beta chains were sequenced from one sample in a study of blood T cells in healthy people across ages. Sample-barcoded 5' priming and a J-beta primer mix drove a second PCR of roughly 7 to 11 cycles. One entry per CDR3 protein results from TCRdb running MiXCR on the 5' RACE reads. Of 1.2 million to 1.5 million distinct CDR3 sequences detected, about 40% appear once; the ten largest clones hold roughly 7.7%. The sequenced sample was blood. These receptors originate from a woman under 30 in good health.

This clonotype was seen more than once but under ten times. CDR3 in DNA: TGTGCCAGCAGCCTAAGACTAGCGGGAATCGGAGCAGATACGCAGTATTTT. Translation gives CASSLRLAGIGADTQYF. The V gene is TRBV7-2, the J gene TRBJ2-3; 11 bases map to TRBD2. Unmatched junction bases numbered 11, after V lost 5 bases and J lost 4 bases. This CDR3 is 17 amino acids long. Germline loops: CDR1 SGHTA, CDR2 FQGNSA. The full variable domain, in which reference TRBV7-2 and TRBJ2-3 provide the parts outside the CDR3, is GAGVSQSPSNKVTEKGKDVELRCDPISGHTALYWYRQSLGQGLEFLIYFQGNSAPDKSGLPSDRFSAERTGGSVSTLTIQRTQQEDSAVYLCASSLRLAGIGADTQYFGPGTRLTVL.

The rearrangement joins TRBV6-2 or TRBV6-3 to TRBJ2-7, with a weak D call TRBD1 (6 bases). Trimming took 6 bases from V and 1 from J, leaving 19 bases between them. The CDR3 covers 16 residues. In germline, CDR1 is MNHEY, CDR2 SVGEGT. CDR3 sequence: CASSRGGSGVSYEQYF. The CDR3 DNA reads TGTGCCAGCAGCCGAGGGGGTTCCGGGGTTTCCTACGAGCAGTACTTC.

In this sample, this clonotype turned up many times. An end of the junction does not agree with germline; a read error may underlie this. J is TRBJ2-7 and V is TRBV6-9; TRBD2 matches at 8 bases. The germline V gene has CDR1 MNHGY and CDR2 SVAAGI. This CDR3 contains 16 residues. CDR3 residues: CARSSGRLAISYEQYF. CDR3 coding DNA: TGTGCCAGGAGTTCGGGGAGACTAGCGATTTCCTACGAGCAGTACTTC.

The V call is TRBV4-1, the J call TRBJ2-7, with 7 nucleotides matching TRBD2. Germline V gene lookup returns CDR1 MGHRA and CDR2 YSYEKL. Unmatched junction bases numbered 4, after V lost 1 base and J lost 1 base. The CDR3 runs 15 residues. The CDR3 DNA sequence: TGCGCCAGCAGCCAAGTAGCGGGTCGTTCCTACGAGCAGTACTTC. Its protein is CASSQVAGRSYEQYF.

This chain joins TRBV27 and TRBJ1-2, with a weak D call TRBD1 (5 bases). The V end was cut by 2 bases, the J end by 7 bases, with 17 bases between. There are 15 residues in the CDR3. CDR1 is MNHEY, CDR2 SMNVEV, per germline (reference sequence). CDR3 residues: CASSLTGFAGGGYTF. The CDR3 bases are TGTGCCAGCAGTTTAACAGGTTTTGCAGGCGGTGGCTACACCTTC.